This T cell receptor beta chain was found in a study of a mutant IDH1 vaccine in newly diagnosed glioma. Study background: Most patients had received both radiotherapy and temozolomide, the prior options being radiotherapy, temozolomide, or both.

Generated by immunoSEQ multiplex PCR, the TCRdb table keeps only in-frame clones and is missing some. Found here are more than 20,000 clones, about nine tenths of them singletons; the top ten hold about 10%. The CDR3 totals 15 residues. Germline V gene sequence: CDR1 SGHTA, CDR2 FQGNSA. V was trimmed by 1 base and J by 2 bases, leaving 12 bases between them. Time point denoted: baseline, week 1 (first vaccination visit). The treatment was: pre-vaccination baseline after standard-of-care therapy. In every donor, the tumor was a new WHO grade 3 or 4 IDH1-mutant, ATRX-lost astrocytoma. The sample here was PBMCs, taken from a glioma patient treated with radiotherapy, temozolomide or both. This clonotype originated in a man aged 25 to 40 with glioma. The gene calls are TRBV7-2 and TRBJ2-7; D might be TRBD2 (7 bases). The CDR3 bases are TGTGCCAGCAGCTTAGAAGGCGGGGGCACCTACGAGCAGTACTTC. Residues: CASSLEGGGTYEQYF.